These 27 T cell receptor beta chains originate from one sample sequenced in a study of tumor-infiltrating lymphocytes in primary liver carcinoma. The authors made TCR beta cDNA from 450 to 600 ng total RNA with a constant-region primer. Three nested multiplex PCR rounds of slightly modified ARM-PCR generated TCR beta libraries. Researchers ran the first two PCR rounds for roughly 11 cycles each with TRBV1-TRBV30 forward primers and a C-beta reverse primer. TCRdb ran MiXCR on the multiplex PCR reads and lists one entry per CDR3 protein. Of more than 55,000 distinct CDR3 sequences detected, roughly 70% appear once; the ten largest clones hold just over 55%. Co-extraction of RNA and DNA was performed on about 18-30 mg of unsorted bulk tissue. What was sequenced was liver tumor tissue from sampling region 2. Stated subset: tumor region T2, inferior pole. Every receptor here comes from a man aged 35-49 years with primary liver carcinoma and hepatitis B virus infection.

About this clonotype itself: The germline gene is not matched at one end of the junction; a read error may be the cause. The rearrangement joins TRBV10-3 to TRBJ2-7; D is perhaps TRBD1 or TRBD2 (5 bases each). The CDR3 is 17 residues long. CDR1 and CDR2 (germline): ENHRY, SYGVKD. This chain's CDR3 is CATSEPKGEGRGDEQYF. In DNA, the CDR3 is TGCGCCACCAGTGAACCTAAAGGGGAAGGCAGAGGGGACGAGCAGTACTTC.

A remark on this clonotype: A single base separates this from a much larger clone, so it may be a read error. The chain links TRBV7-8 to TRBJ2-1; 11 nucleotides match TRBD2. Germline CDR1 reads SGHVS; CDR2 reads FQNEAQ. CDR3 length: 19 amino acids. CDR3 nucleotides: TGTGCCAGCAGCTTAGAACTAGCGGGAGTGCGGGACTTTTACAATGAGCAGCTCTTC. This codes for CASSLELAGVRDFYNEQLF. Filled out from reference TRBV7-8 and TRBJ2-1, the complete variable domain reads GAGVSQSPRYKVAKRGQDVALRCDPISGHVSLFWYQQALGQGPEFLTYFQNEAQLDKSGLPSDRFFAERPEGSVSTLKIQRTQQEDSAVYLCASSLELAGVRDFYNEQLFGPGTRLTVL.

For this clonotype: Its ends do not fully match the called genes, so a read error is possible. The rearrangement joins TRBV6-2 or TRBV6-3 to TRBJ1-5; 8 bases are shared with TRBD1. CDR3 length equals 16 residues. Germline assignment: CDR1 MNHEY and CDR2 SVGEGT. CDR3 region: CAGRYSGTGSNQPQHF. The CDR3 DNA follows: TGTGCCGGCAGATACTCTGGGACAGGCTCCAATCAGCCCCAGCATTTT.

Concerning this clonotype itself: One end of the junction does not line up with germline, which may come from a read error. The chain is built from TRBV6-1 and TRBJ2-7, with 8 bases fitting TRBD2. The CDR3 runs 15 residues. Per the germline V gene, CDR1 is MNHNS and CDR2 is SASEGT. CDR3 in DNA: TGTACCAGCAGCTGGAAAGCGGGAGAGGTCTACGAGCAGTACTTC. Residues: CTSSWKAGEVYEQYF.

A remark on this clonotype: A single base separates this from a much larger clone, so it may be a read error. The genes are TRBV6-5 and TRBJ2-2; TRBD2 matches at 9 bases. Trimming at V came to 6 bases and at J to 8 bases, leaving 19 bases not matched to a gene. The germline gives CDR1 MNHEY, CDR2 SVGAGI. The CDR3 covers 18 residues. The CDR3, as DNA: TGTGCCAGCAGATCGATCCTCGGGATTAGCGGGAGAGGTGGGGAGCTGTTTTTT. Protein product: CASRSILGISGRGGELFF.

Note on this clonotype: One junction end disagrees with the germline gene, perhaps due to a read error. The CDR3 region is CASSLESESTDTQYF. CDR3 DNA: TGCGCCAGCAGCTTAGAGTCCGAGAGCACAGATACGCAGTATTTT. The V gene is TRBV11-3, the J gene TRBJ2-3; D is undetermined. The CDR3 is 15 residues long. Germline V lookup: CDR1 SGHNT, CDR2 YENEEA.

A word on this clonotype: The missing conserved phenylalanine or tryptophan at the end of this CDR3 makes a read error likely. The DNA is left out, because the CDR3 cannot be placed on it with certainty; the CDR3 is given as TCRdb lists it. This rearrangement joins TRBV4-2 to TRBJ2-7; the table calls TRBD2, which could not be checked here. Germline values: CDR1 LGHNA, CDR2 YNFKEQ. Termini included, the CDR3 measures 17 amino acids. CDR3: CASSQAASGRGIHEKYS.

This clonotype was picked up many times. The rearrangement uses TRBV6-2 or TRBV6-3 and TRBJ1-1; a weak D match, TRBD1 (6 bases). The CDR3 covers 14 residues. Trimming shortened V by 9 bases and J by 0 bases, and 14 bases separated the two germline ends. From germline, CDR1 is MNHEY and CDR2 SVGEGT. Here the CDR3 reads CASRRGGMNTEAFF. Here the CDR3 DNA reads TGTGCCAGTCGGCGAGGGGGGATGAACACTGAAGCTTTCTTT.

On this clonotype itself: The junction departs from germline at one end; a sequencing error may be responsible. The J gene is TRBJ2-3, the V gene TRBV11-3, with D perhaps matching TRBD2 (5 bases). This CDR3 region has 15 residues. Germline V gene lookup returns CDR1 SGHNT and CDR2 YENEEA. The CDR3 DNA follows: TGTGCCAGCAGCTTAGAGTGCGGGCCCACAGATACGCAGTATTTC. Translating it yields CASSLECGPTDTQYF.

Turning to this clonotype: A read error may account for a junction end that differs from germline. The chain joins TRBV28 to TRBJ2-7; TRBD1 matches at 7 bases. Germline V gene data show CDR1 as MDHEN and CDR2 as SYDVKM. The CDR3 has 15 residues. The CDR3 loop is CANNSGTDVSYDQYF. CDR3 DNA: TGTGCCAACAACTCCGGGACAGATGTCTCCTACGACCAGTACTTC.

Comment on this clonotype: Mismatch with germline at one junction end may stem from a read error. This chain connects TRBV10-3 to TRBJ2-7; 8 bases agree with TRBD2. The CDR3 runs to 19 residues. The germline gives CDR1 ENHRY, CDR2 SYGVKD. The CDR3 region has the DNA TGTGCCATCACAAAACGATCGGGACTAGGGGGAGGGTTCTCCTACGACCAGTACTTC. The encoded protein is CAITKRSGLGGGFSYDQYF.

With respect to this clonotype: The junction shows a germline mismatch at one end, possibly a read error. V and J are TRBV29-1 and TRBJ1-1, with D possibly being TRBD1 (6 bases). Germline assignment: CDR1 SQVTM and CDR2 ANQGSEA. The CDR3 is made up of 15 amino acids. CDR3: CSVAGGWRMNTEDFF. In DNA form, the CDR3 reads TGCAGTGTTGCTGGGGGCTGGAGGATGAACACTGAAGATTTCTTT. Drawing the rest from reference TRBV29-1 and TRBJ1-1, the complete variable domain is SAVISQKPSRDICQRGTSLTIQCQVDSQVTMMFWYRQQPGQSLTLIATANQGSEATYESGFVIDKFPISRPNLTFSTLTVSNMSPEDSSIYLCSVAGGWRMNTEDFFGQGTRLTVV.

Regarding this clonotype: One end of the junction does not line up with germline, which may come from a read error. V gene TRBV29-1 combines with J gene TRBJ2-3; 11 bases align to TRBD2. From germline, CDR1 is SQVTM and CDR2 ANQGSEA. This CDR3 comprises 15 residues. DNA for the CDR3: TGCAACGTTTCCGGGACTAGCGGCTTCACAGGTACGCAGTATTTT. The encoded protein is CNVSGTSGFTGTQYF.

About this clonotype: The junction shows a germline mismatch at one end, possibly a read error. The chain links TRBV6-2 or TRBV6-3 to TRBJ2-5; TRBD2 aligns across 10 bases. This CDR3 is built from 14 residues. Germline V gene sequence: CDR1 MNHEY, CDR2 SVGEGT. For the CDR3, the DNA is TGCGCCAGCAGTATTCAAGCTAGCGGGGGTGCCCAGTACTTC. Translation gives CASSIQASGGAQYF.

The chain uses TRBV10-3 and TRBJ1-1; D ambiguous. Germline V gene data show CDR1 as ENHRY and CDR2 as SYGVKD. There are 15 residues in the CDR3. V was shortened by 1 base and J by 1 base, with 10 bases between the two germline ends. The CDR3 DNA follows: TGTGCCATCAGTGAGTACCTAGGTTCGAACACTGAAGCTTTCTTT. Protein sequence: CAISEYLGSNTEAFF.

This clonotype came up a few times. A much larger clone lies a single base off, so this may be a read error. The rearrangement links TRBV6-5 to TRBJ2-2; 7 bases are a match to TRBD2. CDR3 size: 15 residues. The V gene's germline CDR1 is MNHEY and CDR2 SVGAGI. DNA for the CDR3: TGTGTCAGCAGGTTAACTAGCGTACACACCGGGGAGCTGTTTTTT. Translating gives CVSRLTSVHTGELFF.

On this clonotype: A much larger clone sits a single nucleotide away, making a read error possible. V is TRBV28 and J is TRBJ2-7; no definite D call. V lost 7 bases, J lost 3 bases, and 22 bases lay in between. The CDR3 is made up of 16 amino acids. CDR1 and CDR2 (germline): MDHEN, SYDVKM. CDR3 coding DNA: TGTGCCAGCAATTCCGCGTTACCCCCTGATATCTACGAGCAGTACTTC. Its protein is CASNSALPPDIYEQYF.

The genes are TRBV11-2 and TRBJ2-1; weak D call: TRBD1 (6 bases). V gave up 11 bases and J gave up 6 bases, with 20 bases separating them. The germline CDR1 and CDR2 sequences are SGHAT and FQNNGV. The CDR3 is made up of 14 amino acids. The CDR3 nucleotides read TGTGCCGGCACCCAGTGGGGGCAATGCAATGAGCAGTTCTTC. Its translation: CAGTQWGQCNEQFF.

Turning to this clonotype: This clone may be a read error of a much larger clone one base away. The CDR3 sequence: CSVELASYQEETQYF. The CDR3 DNA sequence: TGCAGCGTTGAATTGGCCAGTTACCAGGAGGAGACCCAGTACTTC. This chain uses TRBV29-1 with TRBJ2-5, with no clear D. Germline values: CDR1 SQVTM, CDR2 ANQGSEA. The CDR3 runs to 15 residues. V lost 2 bases and J lost 5, with 18 bases in between.

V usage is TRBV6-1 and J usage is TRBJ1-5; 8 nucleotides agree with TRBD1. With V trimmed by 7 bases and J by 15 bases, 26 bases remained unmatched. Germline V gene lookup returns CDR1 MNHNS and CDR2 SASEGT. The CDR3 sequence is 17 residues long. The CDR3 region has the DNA TGTGCCAGCATATTCATCTTCGGACAGGGAGGCGATCAGCACCGGCATTTT. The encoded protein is CASIFIFGQGGDQHRHF.

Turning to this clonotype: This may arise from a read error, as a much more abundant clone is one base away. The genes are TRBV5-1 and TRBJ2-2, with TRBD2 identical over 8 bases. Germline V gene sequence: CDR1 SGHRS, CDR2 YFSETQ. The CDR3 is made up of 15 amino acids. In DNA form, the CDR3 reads TGCGCCAGCAGCTTGACAGCGGGAGAAACCGGGGAGCTGCTTTTT. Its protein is CASSLTAGETGELLF.

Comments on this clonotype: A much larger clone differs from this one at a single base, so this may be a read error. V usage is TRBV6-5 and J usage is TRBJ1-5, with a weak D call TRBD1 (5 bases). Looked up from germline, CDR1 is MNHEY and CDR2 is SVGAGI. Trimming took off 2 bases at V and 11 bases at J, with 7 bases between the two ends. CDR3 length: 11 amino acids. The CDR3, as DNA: TGTGCCAGCAGTTACGGCAGGGCCCAGCATTTT. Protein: CASSYGRAQHF.

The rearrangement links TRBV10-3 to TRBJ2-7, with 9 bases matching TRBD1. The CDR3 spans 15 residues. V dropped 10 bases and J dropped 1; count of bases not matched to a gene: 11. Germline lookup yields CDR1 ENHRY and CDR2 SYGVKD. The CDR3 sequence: CASAPNRGPSYEQYF. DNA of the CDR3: TGTGCCAGTGCACCTAACAGGGGGCCGTCCTACGAGCAGTACTTC.

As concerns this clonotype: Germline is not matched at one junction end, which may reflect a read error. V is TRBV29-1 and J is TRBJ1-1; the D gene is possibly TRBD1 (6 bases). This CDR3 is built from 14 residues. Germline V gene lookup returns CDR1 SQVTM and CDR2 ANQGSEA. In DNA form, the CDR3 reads TGCAGCGTCCAAACCGGGGGCTCGTACACTGAAGTTTTCTTT. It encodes CSVQTGGSYTEVFF.

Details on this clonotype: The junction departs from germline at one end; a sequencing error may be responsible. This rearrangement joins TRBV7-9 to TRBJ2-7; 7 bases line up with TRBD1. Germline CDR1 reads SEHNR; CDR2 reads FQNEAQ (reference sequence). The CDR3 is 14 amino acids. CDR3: CASSLEGGDYEQYF. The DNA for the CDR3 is TGTGCCAGCAGTTTAGAAGGGGGCGACTACGAGCAGTACTTC.

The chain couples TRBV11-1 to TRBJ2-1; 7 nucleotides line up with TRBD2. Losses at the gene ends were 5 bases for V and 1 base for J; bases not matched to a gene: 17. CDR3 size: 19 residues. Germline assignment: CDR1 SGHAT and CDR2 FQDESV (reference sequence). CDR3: CASSPPPVSGFRSYNEQFF. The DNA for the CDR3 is TGTGCCAGCAGCCCTCCCCCTGTTAGCGGGTTTAGATCCTACAATGAGCAGTTCTTC.

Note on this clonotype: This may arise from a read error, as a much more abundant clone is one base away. CDR3 amino acids: CASWGAPLGTQYF. The CDR3 DNA is TGTGCCAGCTGGGGGGCCCCCCTGGGGACCCAGTACTTC. The J gene is TRBJ2-5, the V gene TRBV6-5; D is perhaps TRBD1 or TRBD2 (6 bases each). Germline assignment: CDR1 MNHEY and CDR2 SVGAGI. V was pared by 8 bases and J by 7 bases, with 17 bases between. The CDR3 spans 13 residues.